This TCR beta chain was observed in a study of cytomegalovirus exposure and HLA in healthy donors. Study-wide results and caveats: Excluded were some V segments that proved indistinguishable, including TRBV6-2 and TRBV6-3.

The germline V gene encodes CDR1 SGDLS and CDR2 YYNGEE. V lost 0 bases and J lost 4, with 19 bases in between. The CDR3 loop spans 17 amino acids. Note on this clone: Its antigen remains unknown.

PCR used 60 Vbeta primers and 13 Jbeta primers. Some clones are missing from TCRdb's copy, which holds only in-frame ones; the method was immunoSEQ multiplex PCR. The sample lists roughly 110,000 clones, over 60% occurring once. This clonotype was obtained from a male donor in good health and CMV-seronegative. The source material was PBMCs. The chain links TRBV9 to TRBJ2-5; weak D call: TRBD2 (6 bases). The CDR3 protein is CASSVGYSGLGAETQYF. The CDR3, as DNA: TGTGCCAGCAGCGTAGGGTATTCGGGACTCGGAGCAGAGACCCAGTACTTC.